The present T cell receptor (beta chain) was sequenced within a study of T cell repertoires in cytomegalovirus infection. Turning to the study itself: It was recently identified HLA-C-restricted and well-studied HLA-B-restricted CMV epitopes that the study used. Whole-study results and caveats: The study identified carriers of CMV plus the relevant HLA from cumulative public TCR beta family frequency. Ex vivo, HLA-C-restricted CMV-specific TCR beta clonotypes prevailed over the rest of the response.

TCRdb fed the reads into MiXCR, producing one record per CDR3 protein. The sample has 450,000 to 600,000 distinct CDR3 sequences; roughly 43% are singletons. Germline CDR1 and CDR2: MDHEN and SYDVKM. V was cut by 5 bases and J by 3 bases, with 11 bases left in between. CDR3 length: 13 residues. On this clonotype: Its antigen is not known.

The sequencing here drew on cultured PBMCs, taken from culture after CMV antigen stimulation. The receptor comes from a human donor in good health (CMV status not recorded). Some clones in this sample may be carry-over from other donors' samples. The chain carries TRBV28 and TRBJ2-7, with D perhaps matching TRBD1 or TRBD2 (5 bases each). The CDR3 is CASSPGPIYEQYF. The CDR3 region has the DNA TGTGCCAGCAGTCCGGGACCGATCTACGAGCAGTACTTC.